The rows below give T cell receptor beta chains drawn from one sample of a study of T-cell reconstitution after alpha-beta-depleted transplantation in children. TCRdb used MiXCR to reprocess the PCR reads, holding one entry per CDR3 protein. The sample includes about 110,000 distinct CDR3 sequences, around 6.4% of them seen just once. Sequencing was performed on PBMCs, mostly from graft donor cells, taken 360 days after TCRalphabeta/CD19-depleted stem cell transplant. The receptors were sampled from a male patient aged 2-15 years who had a stem cell transplant for acute lymphoblastic leukemia, so the T cells may come from the graft donor. The CDR3 runs from the conserved cysteine through the conserved F or W. Fields, in order: clone size, V gene, J gene, D gene, CDR3 DNA, CDR3 protein. The D gene is left open where the match is weak. Expanded clones get a size class; other rows say once, few or many, or leave the size out.

few	TRBV27	TRBJ2-1	TRBD2	TGTGCCAGCAGTTTACCCTCCCCTAGCGGGATATACAATGAGCAGTTCTTC	CASSLPSPSGIYNEQFF
many	TRBV5-6	TRBJ2-5	TRBD2	TGTGCCAGCAGCTCGAGGGCTAGCGGGAGGAGAGAGACCCAGTACTTC	CASSSRASGRRETQYF
NA	TRBV7-9	TRBJ2-4	TRBD2	TGTGCCAGCAGCTCCCCGGGGGGGAGCAACAAAAACATTCAGTACTTC	CASSSPGGSNKNIQYF
few	TRBV27	TRBJ2-1	TRBD2	TGTGCCAGCAGAACCACACAGCGGGGGGCCAATGAGCAGTTCTTC	CASRTTQRGANEQFF
NA	TRBV28	TRBJ2-2	TRBD2	TGTGCCAGCAGTCCCCTTGGGGGGGGGACCGGGGAGCTGTTTTTT	CASSPLGGGTGELFF
few	TRBV21-1	TRBJ2-1	NA	TGTGCCAGCAGCAAAGAGGGGCAGGTTAATGAGCAGTTCTTC	CASSKEGQVNEQFF
many	TRBV6-2/TRBV6-3	TRBJ2-7	NA	TGTGCCAGCAGCCATAGATGGATAAAAGCGCAGTACTTC	CASSHRWIKAQYF
many	TRBV5-6	TRBJ2-7	NA	TGTGCCAGCAGCGCGTTGACTAGTGGGGCCTACGAGCAGTACTTC	CASSALTSGAYEQYF
few	TRBV7-2	TRBJ1-2	NA	TGTGCCAGCAGCCCATTCGGGAAAGGCAACTATGGCTACACCTTC	CASSPFGKGNYGYTF
NA	TRBV24-1	TRBJ1-1	NA	TGTGCCACCAGTGCCCCCGACCGGGGGAACACTGAAGCTTTCTTT	CATSAPDRGNTEAFF
many	TRBV24-1	TRBJ2-5	NA	TGTGCCACCAGTACGGCAGAGCAAGAGACCCAGTACTTC	CATSTAEQETQYF
few	TRBV30	TRBJ2-7	NA	TGTGCTGGACGTATGGGGGGCGAGCAGTACTTC	CAGRMGGEQYF
many	TRBV6-2/TRBV6-3	TRBJ2-1	TRBD2	TGTGCCAGCAGTCCTCCGGGCGGGAGGAGGGATGAGCAGTTCTTC	CASSPPGGRRDEQFF
many	TRBV7-2	TRBJ2-1	NA	TGTGCCAGCAGCTTAGTCTTACAGGTATCCTACAATGAGCAGTTCTTC	CASSLVLQVSYNEQFF
many	TRBV11-2	TRBJ2-2	NA	TGTGCCAGCAGCTTAGGGACTTTCTCGAACACCGGGGAGCTGTTTTTT	CASSLGTFSNTGELFF
NA	TRBV7-6	TRBJ2-2	NA	TGTGCCAGCAGCTTCGGGCCTTCTTGGAGACCCGGGGAGCTGTTTTTT	CASSFGPSWRPGELFF
few	TRBV11-2	TRBJ1-1	NA	TGTGCCAGCAGCCCCGGCCGGCTGAACACTGAAGCTTTCTTT	CASSPGRLNTEAFF
many	TRBV24-1	TRBJ2-4	TRBD1	TGTGCCACCAGTGATACGGGACAGGGAAACATTCAGTACTTC	CATSDTGQGNIQYF
few	TRBV10-1	TRBJ2-3	NA	TGCGCCAGCAGTGAGTGGGTCCTTACCGGCACAGATACGCAGTATTTT	CASSEWVLTGTDTQYF
NA	TRBV4-3	TRBJ1-1	NA	TGCGCCAGCAGCCAAGAGGGGGGGTACACTGAAGCTTTCTTT	CASSQEGGYTEAFF
many	TRBV20-1	TRBJ2-2	TRBD2	TGCAGTGCTAGAGATTACCTGTGGGCTAGCGGGAGAGGGAACACCGGGGAGCTGTTTTTT	CSARDYLWASGRGNTGELFF
many	TRBV4-1	TRBJ2-7	TRBD2	TGCGCCAGCAGCTTTCTAGCGGGAGACGAGCAGTACTTC	CASSFLAGDEQYF
many	TRBV15	TRBJ1-2	NA	TGTGCCACCAGCAGAGATTGGGGTTGGGGGACACGTTATGGCTACACCTTC	CATSRDWGWGTRYGYTF
many	TRBV4-3	TRBJ2-3	NA	TGCGCCAGCAGCCAAGAAGGGCAGAGAACAGATACGCAGTATTTT	CASSQEGQRTDTQYF
few	TRBV9	TRBJ2-5	TRBD2	TGTGCCAGCAGCCCTGGGCTAGCGGGAGGCCTCCGGGAGACCCAGTACTTC	CASSPGLAGGLRETQYF
few	TRBV6-2/TRBV6-3	TRBJ2-7	NA	TGTGCCAGCAGTTACTTTGGGACAACTTACGAGCAGTACTTC	CASSYFGTTYEQYF
many	TRBV5-6	TRBJ2-7	TRBD1	TGTGCCAGCAGCCCGCTAAGGACAGGGGCCTACGAGCAGTACTTC	CASSPLRTGAYEQYF
few	TRBV7-9	TRBJ2-3	NA	TGTGCCAGCAGCTTCAGGGGTGTCACAGATACGCAGTATTTT	CASSFRGVTDTQYF
many	TRBV7-9	TRBJ2-1	TRBD1	TGTGCCAGCAGCCTCCAAGGGGGCGCAGGGGGAAGCTACAATGAGCAGTTCTTC	CASSLQGGAGGSYNEQFF
many	TRBV5-5	TRBJ1-5	NA	TGTGCCAGCAGCCCTGGTTCGAGCAATCAGCCCCAGCATTTT	CASSPGSSNQPQHF
few	TRBV29-1	TRBJ1-1	NA	TGCAGCGTTGATCTAGCTTTCTTT	CSVDLAFF
few	TRBV6-2/TRBV6-3	TRBJ1-2	NA	TGTGCCAGCAGACGCCTTCCCGGACCTCTATATGGCTACACCTTC	CASRRLPGPLYGYTF
many	TRBV7-2	TRBJ2-3	TRBD2	TGTGCCAGCAGCCGGGATAGCGGGAGGAGCACAGATACGCAGTATTTT	CASSRDSGRSTDTQYF
few	TRBV4-3	TRBJ2-3	NA	TGCGCCAGCAGCCAAGATGGCACAGCGAGCACAGATACGCAGTATTTT	CASSQDGTASTDTQYF
many	TRBV24-1	TRBJ2-1	TRBD1	TGTGCCACCAGTGATTTGAGAGGGGGCGAGCAGTTCTTC	CATSDLRGGEQFF
NA	TRBV29-1	TRBJ1-2	NA	TGCAGCGTTGATCGTGGGCTAGCTAACTATGGCTACACCTTC	CSVDRGLANYGYTF
many	TRBV7-9	TRBJ1-2	NA	TGTGCCACTCACCATAGGGACACCACTCCCTATGGCTACACCTTC	CATHHRDTTPYGYTF
NA	TRBV20-1	TRBJ2-3	NA	TGCAGTGCTAGAGCCCTATGGGTCCTCCCTCACACAGATACGCAGTATTTT	CSARALWVLPHTDTQYF
many	TRBV10-3	TRBJ2-2	NA	TGTGCCATCAGTTTCAGGGAGACGAACACCGGGGAGCTGTTTTTT	CAISFRETNTGELFF
many	TRBV4-3	TRBJ2-2	NA	TGCGCCAGCAGCCTTGACAGGACGAACACCGGGGAGCTGTTTTTT	CASSLDRTNTGELFF
NA	TRBV27	TRBJ1-1	NA	TGTGCCAGCAGTCCCTTCTCGAGCTCCTCCCTAGAGGTTGAAGCTTTCTTT	CASSPFSSSSLEVEAFF
many	TRBV7-9	TRBJ2-1	NA	TGTGCCAGCAGCCCCGCGGGCTACAATGAGCAGTTCTTC	CASSPAGYNEQFF
NA	TRBV7-9	TRBJ1-5	TRBD1	TGTGCCAGCAGCAAGACAGGGAGGCCGTATAGCAATCAGCCCCAGCATTTT	CASSKTGRPYSNQPQHF
many	TRBV20-1	TRBJ2-1	TRBD2	TGCAGTGCTAGAGGCTTACTAGCGCCCAAGCAGTTCTTC	CSARGLLAPKQFF
many	TRBV12-3/TRBV12-4	TRBJ1-4	NA	TGTGCCAGCAGTAGGGACGGTAAACTGTTTTTT	CASSRDGKLFF
many	TRBV29-1	TRBJ1-2	NA	TGCAGCGTTGATAATTCGAGGTCCGGACTTTCTAACTATGGCTACACCTTC	CSVDNSRSGLSNYGYTF
NA	TRBV5-6	TRBJ2-3	NA	TGTGCCAGCAGCTTGATTAGCGACGCCTACACAGATACGCAGTATTTT	CASSLISDAYTDTQYF
many	TRBV27	TRBJ2-5	TRBD2	TGTGCCAGCAGTTCTAGCGGGAGTGGGGAAGAGACCCAGTACTTC	CASSSSGSGEETQYF
NA	TRBV30	TRBJ2-1	NA	TGTGCCTGGAGGGGGATGGGACACTATGAGCAGTTCTTC	CAWRGMGHYEQFF
many	TRBV5-8	TRBJ1-5	TRBD1	TGTGCCAGCAGGGGACAGGGTGCGAGGCAGCCCCAGCATTTT	CASRGQGARQPQHF
many	TRBV5-1	TRBJ2-1	NA	TGCGCCAGCAGCACCCTCCGGGGCAGCCTCTCCTACAATGAGCAGTTCTTC	CASSTLRGSLSYNEQFF
many	TRBV25-1	TRBJ2-7	TRBD1	TGTGCCAGCAGCCCCGGGACAGCGATTTCCTACGAGCAGTACTTC	CASSPGTAISYEQYF
NA	TRBV4-3	TRBJ2-5	NA	TGCGCCAGCAGCCAAGGGGGGGGGGGCAGAGAGACCCAGTACTTC	CASSQGGGGRETQYF
NA	TRBV12-3/TRBV12-4	TRBJ1-6	NA	TGTGCCAGCAGTTTAGTTTGGACTTCCCTCGGCTCCTATAATTCACCCCTCCACTTT	CASSLVWTSLGSYNSPLHF
many	TRBV7-9	TRBJ1-2	TRBD1	TGTGCCAGCAGCACGGACAGGGGAAAAGGCTATGGCTACACCTTC	CASSTDRGKGYGYTF
few	TRBV19	TRBJ2-7	TRBD2	TGTGCCAGTAGTATAGAGAGCGGGGGCTCCTACGAGCAGTACTTC	CASSIESGGSYEQYF
many	TRBV10-3	TRBJ2-7	NA	TGTGCCATCAGTGCCCGGACAGATTACGAGCAGTACTTC	CAISARTDYEQYF
many	TRBV2	TRBJ2-5	TRBD2	TGTGCCAGCGGACTAGCGGGGGAAGAGACCCAGTACTTC	CASGLAGEETQYF
few	TRBV29-1	TRBJ1-4	NA	TGCAGCGCCAGGTCGGGCGAAAAACTGTTTTTT	CSARSGEKLFF
few	TRBV28	TRBJ2-7	TRBD1	TGTGCCAGCAGTTTAGAGGGGGCCTTCTACGAGCAGTACTTC	CASSLEGAFYEQYF